A single TCR beta chain is shown here with its context. These data are taken from a study of preoperative IRX-2 immunotherapy in early breast cancer. Only in-frame clones appear in the TCRdb table, and some are missing; sequencing was by immunoSEQ multiplex PCR. This table has over 25,000 clones, about 68% appearing once. Treatment: preoperative locoregional IRX-2 cytokine immunotherapy. Patients received preoperative, locoregional IRX-2 cytokine immunotherapy in a phase Ib study. The V gene end was trimmed by 7 bases and the J gene end by 3 bases; junction bases not matched to a gene: 6. The CDR3 has 14 amino acids. CDR1 is LNHDA, CDR2 SQIVND, per germline (reference sequence).

The sequences come from lymph node tissue, collected after IRX-2 immunotherapy. The sequence derives from a human donor with breast cancer. This chain links TRBV19 with TRBJ2-7; 10 nucleotides match TRBD2. The CDR3 sequence: CASTPASGSYEQYF. Here the CDR3 DNA reads TGTGCCAGTACCCCCGCTAGCGGGAGCTACGAGCAGTACTTC. Supplemented by reference TRBV19 and TRBJ2-7, the full variable domain reads DGGITQSPKYLFRKEGQNVTLSCEQNLNHDAMYWYRQDPGQGLRLIYYSQIVNDFQKGDIAEGYSVSREKKESFPLTVTSAQKNPTAFYLCASTPASGSYEQYFGPGTRLTVT.